These T cell receptor beta chains were read from a single sample in a study of identical twins. TCRdb re-analysed the 5' RACE reads in MiXCR, keeping a single row per CDR3 protein. The sample has hundreds of thousands of distinct CDR3 sequences; over 9% are singletons. The data were also submitted as part of a second study, on yellow fever vaccine responses in identical twins.

Sequencing was carried out using PBMCs. Receptors were obtained from a woman in her late teens or twenties in good health. Both conserved end residues are part of each CDR3. A D gene is named only where the DNA matches it firmly. Clone size is shown for a subset of rows, as once, few, many or a class of expanded clone.

>few|16|TRBV27|TRBJ2-6|.
CASSRDQDSGANVLTF
TGTGCCAGCAGTAGAGACCAAGATTCTGGGGCCAACGTCCTGACTTTC
>.|17|TRBV10-2|TRBJ2-3|.
CASSDGRRGRGGDTQYF
TGCGCCAGCAGTGATGGGCGAAGGGGGCGCGGGGGAGATACGCAGTATTTT
>.|17|TRBV12-3/TRBV12-4|TRBJ2-7|TRBD1
CASSFRILGTGSTEQYF
TGTGCCAGCAGTTTTCGAATTCTTGGGACAGGATCTACAGAGCAGTACTTC
>few|14|TRBV11-2|TRBJ2-1|TRBD2
CASSPRTSGGEQFF
TGTGCCAGCAGCCCAAGGACTAGCGGGGGTGAGCAGTTCTTC
>many|15|TRBV20-1|TRBJ1-6|TRBD1
CSARTGGSDSSPLHF
TGCAGTGCAAGAACAGGGGGTAGCGATTCCTCACCCCTCCACTTT
>.|12|TRBV11-2|TRBJ2-7|.
CASSYGHDEQYF
TGTGCCAGCAGCTATGGACATGACGAGCAGTACTTC
>many|13|TRBV20-1|TRBJ2-3|.
CSASGGNTDTQYF
TGCAGCGCTTCTGGGGGTAACACAGATACGCAGTATTTT
>.|14|TRBV20-1|TRBJ2-1|.
CSARDRQGRNEQFF
TGCAGTGCTAGAGATAGGCAGGGGAGGAATGAGCAGTTCTTC
>few|14|TRBV3-1|TRBJ2-2|TRBD2
CASTSGGATGELFF
TGTGCCAGCACAAGCGGGGGGGCGACCGGGGAGCTGTTTTTT
>.|14|TRBV20-1|TRBJ2-1|.
CSARAPGSYNEQFF
TGCAGTGCTAGAGCCCCCGGCTCCTACAATGAGCAGTTCTTC
>.|13|TRBV6-5|TRBJ1-2|.
CASSYSTGDGYTF
TGTGCCAGCAGTTACTCAACCGGGGATGGCTACACCTTC
>many|16|TRBV5-1|TRBJ2-1|TRBD2
CASSWGLAGSYNEQFF
TGCGCCAGCAGCTGGGGACTAGCGGGGTCATACAATGAGCAGTTCTTC
>few|17|TRBV28|TRBJ1-1|TRBD1
CASSLSWDRGPNTEAFF
TGTGCCAGCAGTTTATCCTGGGACAGGGGACCGAACACTGAAGCTTTCTTT
>few|19|TRBV28|TRBJ1-5|.
CASSTLSLGKKRDNQPQHF
TGTGCCAGCAGTACGCTATCTCTAGGGAAAAAAAGGGACAATCAGCCCCAGCATTTT
>.|19|TRBV4-1|TRBJ2-5|TRBD2
CASSQAPGSRGRLQETQYF
TGCGCCAGCAGCCAAGCTCCCGGGTCTCGCGGGAGACTCCAAGAGACCCAGTACTTC
>.|15|TRBV7-9|TRBJ1-3|.
CASSREGFVGNTIYF
TGTGCCAGCAGCCGTGAAGGGTTTGTTGGAAACACCATATATTTT
>.|14|TRBV12-3/TRBV12-4|TRBJ1-1|.
CASRRDLMNTEAFF
TGTGCCAGCAGAAGGGACCTCATGAACACTGAAGCTTTCTTT
>few|14|TRBV7-9|TRBJ2-5|.
CASSITTVMGTQYF
TGTGCCAGCAGCATCACAACAGTCATGGGGACCCAGTACTTC
>few|16|TRBV9|TRBJ2-1|TRBD2
CASSATGTSSHNEQFF
TGTGCCAGCAGCGCTACCGGGACTAGCTCCCACAATGAGCAGTTCTTC
>.|14|TRBV20-1|TRBJ2-7|TRBD2
CSANDAGASYEQYF
TGCAGTGCTAACGACGCGGGAGCCTCCTACGAGCAGTACTTC
>.|15|TRBV4-2|TRBJ2-7|.
CASSQGRSLSYEQYF
TGTGCCAGCAGCCAAGGTCGTTCCCTTTCCTACGAGCAGTACTTC
>few|14|TRBV27|TRBJ2-7|.
CASKGGGSPYEQYF
TGTGCCAGCAAAGGGGGAGGTTCTCCCTACGAGCAGTACTTC
>.|15|TRBV12-3/TRBV12-4|TRBJ2-1|TRBD1
CASSGQGGGLYEQFF
TGTGCCAGCAGTGGACAGGGGGGGGGATTGTATGAGCAGTTCTTC
>few|15|TRBV7-9|TRBJ2-5|.
CASTNPPGPKETQYF
TGTGCCAGCACCAACCCTCCGGGCCCTAAAGAGACCCAGTACTTC
>few|16|TRBV12-3/TRBV12-4|TRBJ2-4|.
CASSLTRLRTKNIQYF
TGTGCCAGCAGTTTAACAAGGCTGAGGACCAAAAACATTCAGTACTTC
>.|18|TRBV10-3|TRBJ1-3|TRBD1
CAISPQGAATIVGNTIYF
TGTGCCATCTCCCCACAGGGGGCGGCCACAATAGTAGGAAACACCATATATTTT
>.|15|TRBV14|TRBJ2-5|.
CASSHKDYPQETQYF
TGTGCCAGCAGCCACAAGGACTACCCCCAAGAGACCCAGTACTTC
>.|15|TRBV5-1|TRBJ2-3|TRBD2
CASSWRREITDTQYF
TGCGCCAGCAGCTGGAGGCGGGAGATCACAGATACGCAGTATTTT
>.|13|TRBV28|TRBJ2-5|.
CASSTYPEGLQYF
TGTGCCAGCAGTACCTATCCCGAGGGCCTCCAGTACTTC